The entry that follows covers one TCR beta chain sequence. No antigen is known for it. The data were obtained in a study of cytomegalovirus exposure and HLA in healthy donors. PCR primers comprised 60 Vbeta and 13 Jbeta primers. Method: immunoSEQ multiplex PCR; TCRdb's copy keeps in-frame clones and lacks some. The sample has hundreds of thousands of clones, around 66% seen once. After removal of 5 bases from V and 6 bases from J, the junction contained 11 bases not matched to a gene. The CDR3 covers 17 residues. Germline loops: CDR1 MGHRA, CDR2 YSYEKL. General study points: Excluded: some indistinguishable V segments such as TRBV6-2 and TRBV6-3. V- and J-gene trimming in TCR beta was tied to a missense DCLRE1C variant by an analysis performed later. Follow-up analysis seemed to connect common viral pathogens with several of the most significant clusters identified.

Sequenced input: PBMCs. This chain connects TRBV4-1 to TRBJ2-7; 15 nucleotides align to TRBD2. The clonotype was recovered from a female donor in good health and CMV-seronegative. This CDR3 is CASSILGLAGGPIEQYF. DNA of the CDR3: TGCGCCAGCAGCATCCTAGGACTAGCGGGAGGGCCGATCGAGCAGTACTTC.